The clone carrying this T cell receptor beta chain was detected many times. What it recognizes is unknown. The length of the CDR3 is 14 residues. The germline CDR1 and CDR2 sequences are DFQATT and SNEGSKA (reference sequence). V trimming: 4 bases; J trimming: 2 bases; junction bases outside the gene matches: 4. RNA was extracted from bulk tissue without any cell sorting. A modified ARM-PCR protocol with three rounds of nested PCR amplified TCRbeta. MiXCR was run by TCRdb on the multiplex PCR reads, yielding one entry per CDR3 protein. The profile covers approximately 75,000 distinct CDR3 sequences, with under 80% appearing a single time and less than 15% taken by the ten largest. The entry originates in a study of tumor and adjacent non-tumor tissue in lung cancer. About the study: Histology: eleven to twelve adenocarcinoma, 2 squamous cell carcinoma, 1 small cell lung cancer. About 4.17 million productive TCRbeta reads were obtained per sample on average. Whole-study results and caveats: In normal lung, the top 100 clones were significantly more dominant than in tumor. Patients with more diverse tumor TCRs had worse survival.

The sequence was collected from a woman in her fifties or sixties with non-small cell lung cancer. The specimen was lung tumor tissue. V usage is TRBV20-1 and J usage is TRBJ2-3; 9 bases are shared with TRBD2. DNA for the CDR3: TGCAGTGCTACGAGACTAGCGGACACAGATACGCAGTATTTT. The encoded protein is CSATRLADTDTQYF.